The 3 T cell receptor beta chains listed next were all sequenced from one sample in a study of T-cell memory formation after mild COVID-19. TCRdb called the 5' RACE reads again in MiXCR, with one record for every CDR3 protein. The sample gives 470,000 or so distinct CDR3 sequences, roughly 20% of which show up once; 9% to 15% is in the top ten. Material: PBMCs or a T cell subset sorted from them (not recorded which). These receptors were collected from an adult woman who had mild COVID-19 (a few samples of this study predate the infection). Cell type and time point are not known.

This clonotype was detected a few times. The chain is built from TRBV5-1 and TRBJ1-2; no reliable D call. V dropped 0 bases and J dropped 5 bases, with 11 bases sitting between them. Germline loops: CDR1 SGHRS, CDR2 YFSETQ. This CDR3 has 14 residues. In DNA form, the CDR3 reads TGCGCCAGCAGCTTGGACAAGGGCGGATATGGCTACACCTTC. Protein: CASSLDKGGYGYTF.

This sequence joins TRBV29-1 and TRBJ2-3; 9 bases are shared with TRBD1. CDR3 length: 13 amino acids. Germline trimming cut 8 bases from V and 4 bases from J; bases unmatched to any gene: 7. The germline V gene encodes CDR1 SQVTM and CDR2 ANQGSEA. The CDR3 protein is CSYRGLSSDTQYF. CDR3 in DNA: TGCAGCTACAGGGGGCTATCTTCAGATACGCAGTATTTT.

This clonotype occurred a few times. The CDR3: CASSPPFRESTDTQYF. The DNA of the CDR3 is TGTGCCAGCAGCCCCCCCTTTCGGGAGAGCACAGATACGCAGTATTTT. This rearrangement joins TRBV7-9 to TRBJ2-3; tentative D call: TRBD2 (6 bases). The CDR3 has 16 amino acids. Germline-derived CDR1 and CDR2 are SEHNR and FQNEAQ (reference sequence). Trimming removed 5 bases at V and 0 bases at J, with 15 bases between.